This paragraph covers one T cell receptor beta chain sequence. Individuals selected for sequencing had exhibited CD8+CD57+ cell expansion on flow cytometry. TCR beta VDJ and CDR3 profiling used genomic DNA as template. In TCRdb, the reads were re-called with MiXCR into one record per CDR3 protein. This table holds roughly 80,000 distinct CDR3 sequences, around 70% found once. The V gene lost 0 bases and the J gene lost 4 bases, with 7 bases spanning the gap. Per the germline V gene, CDR1 is SGHTA and CDR2 is FQGTGA. CDR3 length: 13 amino acids. This sample is drawn from a study of CD8+CD57+ T cells in acquired aplastic anemia.

The receptor comes from a human donor with aplastic anemia. What was sequenced was sorted CD4+, CD8+, or CD8+CD57+ T cells (not recorded which) from PBMCs. The rearrangement links TRBV7-3 to TRBJ2-7; the D gene is possibly TRBD1 (5 bases). CDR3 sequence: CASSLTQGYEQYF. The CDR3 DNA reads TGTGCCAGCAGCTTAACCCAGGGTTACGAGCAGTACTTC.